Below are 15 T cell receptor beta chains sequenced from a single sample in a study of blood T cell repertoires in COVID-19. Produced via immunoSEQ multiplex PCR; TCRdb's table is partial and in-frame only. The data hold about 21,000 clones, with less than 85% observed a single time. Sequenced sample: peripheral blood. All receptors come from a man between 60 and 75 years old with active COVID-19.

As DNA, the CDR3 is TGTGCCAGCAGTTACAAGTCTAGCGGGGCAGAGACCCAGTACTTC. It is translated as CASSYKSSGAETQYF. The chain employs TRBV6-2 or TRBV6-3 and TRBJ2-5; 9 bases map to TRBD2. Germline assignment: CDR1 MNHEY and CDR2 SVGEGT. The CDR3 consists of 15 residues. The trim removed 2 bases at V and 4 bases at J, leaving 5 bases unmatched.

The rearrangement joins TRBV19 to TRBJ1-2; 9 positions agree with TRBD1. The germline CDR1 and CDR2 sequences are LNHDA and SQIVND (reference sequence). This CDR3 comprises 14 residues. V was pared by 4 bases and J by 6 bases, with 6 bases of the junction left unmatched. The CDR3 DNA sequence: TGTGCCAGTAGTACACAGGGGGCGCGGAATGGCTACACCTTC. Translation: CASSTQGARNGYTF.

This chain links TRBV16 with TRBJ2-7, with 10 bases aligning to TRBD2. V dropped 4 bases and J dropped 3; count of bases not matched to a gene: 3. The CDR3 is made up of 14 amino acids. In germline, CDR1 is KGHSY, CDR2 FQNENV. CDR3 sequence: CASSPSGSDYEQYF. The CDR3 nucleotides read TGTGCCAGCAGCCCTAGCGGGAGTGACTACGAGCAGTACTTC.

V usage is TRBV15 and J usage is TRBJ2-1, with D possibly TRBD2 on 5 matching bases. The V gene lost 0 bases and the J gene lost 1 base, with 13 bases spanning the gap. CDR3 size: 17 residues. CDR1 LNHNV and CDR2 YYDKDF come from the germline V gene (reference sequence). Here the CDR3 DNA reads TGTGCCACCAGCAGAGATAAGGAACTAGTGTCCTACAATGAGCAGTTCTTC. It translates to CATSRDKELVSYNEQFF.

This clone was observed once. V and J are TRBV28 and TRBJ2-5; D is perhaps TRBD2 (7 bases). Trimming removed 6 bases at V and 2 bases at J, with 13 bases between. The CDR3 has 14 residues. CDR1 is MDHEN, CDR2 SYDVKM, per germline. The CDR3 spells CASRGSGTQETQYF. The CDR3 nucleotides read TGTGCCAGCAGAGGGAGCGGGACACAAGAGACCCAGTACTTC.

By proportion, this clone is medium-sized. V usage is TRBV4-2 and J usage is TRBJ2-2; 12 bases align to TRBD2. The junction had 10 bases not matched to a gene; V was cut back by 0 bases and J by 5 bases. This CDR3 spans 19 amino acids. Germline CDR1 is LGHNA and CDR2 is YNFKEQ. In nucleotides, the CDR3 is TGTGCCAGCAGCCAAGATCTTGAGGAAACTAGCGGGGGGACCGGGGAGCTGTTTTTT. It specifies CASSQDLEETSGGTGELFF.

The chain employs TRBV6-5 and TRBJ2-1; a weak D match, TRBD2 (6 bases). CDR1 and CDR2 (germline): MNHEY, SVGAGI. V was shortened by 8 bases and J by 2 bases, with 7 bases between the two germline ends. The CDR3 has 12 residues. The CDR3 nucleotides read TGTGCCAGCCGGGGGACCTACAATGAGCAGTTCTTC. Its protein product is CASRGTYNEQFF.

The chain has TRBV6-2 or TRBV6-3 and TRBJ1-5; TRBD1 is a possible D gene (6 bases). Germline CDR1 reads MNHEY; CDR2 reads SVGEGT. The CDR3 is 18 residues long. V was shortened by 2 bases and J by 0 bases, with 17 bases between the two germline ends. This chain's CDR3 is CASSYTLGQLYSNQPQHF. The CDR3 coding sequence is TGTGCCAGCAGTTACACTCTCGGACAGTTATATAGCAATCAGCCCCAGCATTTT.

The chain carries TRBV21-1 and TRBJ2-4; the D call of TRBD1 is as the table states it, not checked on the DNA. TRBV21-1 represents a pseudogene. The CDR3 spans 17 residues. In DNA, the CDR3 is TGTGCCAGCAGCAATCGGGCGACAGGGAGTACCAAAAACATTCAGTACTTC. It yields the protein CASSNRATGSTKNIQYF.

This rearrangement joins TRBV10-3 to TRBJ2-7; 7 bases map to TRBD2. Per the germline V gene, CDR1 is ENHRY and CDR2 is SYGVKD. V lost 0 bases, J lost 1 base, and 3 bases stayed unmatched. This CDR3 contains 15 residues. The CDR3 sequence: CAISESLADSYEQYF. Written as DNA, the CDR3 is TGTGCCATCAGTGAGTCCCTAGCGGATTCCTACGAGCAGTACTTC.

This sequence joins TRBV5-8 and TRBJ2-7; D remains ambiguous. Looked up from germline, CDR1 is SGHTS and CDR2 is YDEGEE. The CDR3 extends over 13 amino acids. Trimming pared 5 bases from V and 1 base from J, leaving 10 bases between. The CDR3 sequence is CASRHIGSYEQYF. The CDR3 DNA is TGTGCCAGCAGGCACATCGGGTCCTACGAGCAGTACTTC.

The chain carries TRBV3-1 (or the pseudogene TRBV3-2) and TRBJ2-6, with D maybe TRBD1 (5 bases). The germline gives CDR1 LGHDT, CDR2 YNNKEL (reference sequence). The CDR3 is 17 residues long. V lost 0 bases to trimming and J lost 0 bases, with 9 bases between them. The CDR3 nucleotides are TGTGCCAGCAGCCAAGAACGACAGCACTCTGGGGCCAACGTCCTGACTTTC. Its translation: CASSQERQHSGANVLTF.

The chain is built from TRBV6-5 and TRBJ1-4; D is uncertain. There are 15 residues in the CDR3. V lost 6 bases and J lost 8, with 19 bases in between. Germline lookup yields CDR1 MNHEY and CDR2 SVGAGI. For the CDR3, the DNA is TGTGCCAGCAGACGAAGGGAGGTAACGTCGGAAAAACTGTTTTTT. As protein: CASRRREVTSEKLFF.

The sample holds a few counts of this clone. The chain links TRBV6-6 to TRBJ1-5; D is unclear. This CDR3 contains 11 residues. Between the trimmed V and J ends, which lost 5 bases and 6 bases, there was a span of 5 bases. Germline CDR1 and CDR2: MNHNY and SVGAGI (reference sequence). CDR3 DNA: TGTGCCAGCAGTGGAGGTCAGCCCCAGCATTTT. This sequence encodes CASSGGQPQHF.

Here the CDR3 reads CASQLLTDRRQETQYF. CDR3 coding DNA: TGTGCCAGCCAACTCCTGACCGACAGGAGACAAGAGACCCAGTACTTC. The rearrangement uses TRBV7-8 and TRBJ2-5; possible D gene TRBD1, 6 bases. V lost 8 bases and J 2 bases, leaving 21 bases between the germline ends. The length of the CDR3 is 16 residues. The germline gives CDR1 SGHVS, CDR2 FQNEAQ. Together with reference TRBV7-8 and TRBJ2-5, the CDR3 gives the full variable domain: GAGVSQSPRYKVAKRGQDVALRCDPISGHVSLFWYQQALGQGPEFLTYFQNEAQLDKSGLPSDRFFAERPEGSVSTLKIQRTQQEDSAVYLCASQLLTDRRQETQYFGPGTRLLVL.